This T cell receptor beta chain was recovered during a study of shared clonotypes between healthy human individuals. Whole-study context: A few men and a couple of women, aged 18 to 49, were donors. The study's findings and limits: Investigators collected only blood, and repertoires in tissues likely differ.

Concerning this clone: No antigen is known for it.

The germline gives CDR1 SGDLS, CDR2 YYNGEE. The CDR3 has 15 amino acids. The ends were cut back, 3 bases at V and 1 base at J, with 12 bases in the middle. The assay was run at deep level. This table comes from immunoSEQ multiplex PCR, and its TCRdb copy is limited to in-frame clones, with some not included. The sample carries about 470,000 clones, around 79% recorded once. The specimen sequenced was PBMCs. The TCR sequence derives from a woman aged 40 to 55 in good health. Some clones in this sample may be carry-over from other donors' samples. This chain joins TRBV9 and TRBJ2-3; no definite D call. The CDR3: CASSAFRSGTDTQYF. The CDR3 DNA follows: TGTGCCAGCAGCGCGTTCAGGTCGGGCACAGATACGCAGTATTTT. Full variable domain (outside the CDR3, taken from reference TRBV9 and TRBJ2-3): DSGVTQTPKHLITATGQRVTLRCSPRSGDLSVYWYQQSLDQGLQFLIQYYNGEERAKGNILERFSAQQFPDLHSELNLSSLELGDSALYFCASSAFRSGTDTQYFGPGTRLTVL.